This TCR beta chain was captured by sequencing in a study of blood T cell repertoires in COVID-19. Sequencing was performed with immunoSEQ multiplex PCR; in TCRdb, only in-frame clones are kept and a portion is missing. This table has approximately 310,000 clones, approximately 83% appearing once. V lost 0 bases to trimming and J lost 6 bases, with 17 bases between them. Germline V CDR1 and CDR2: MGHRA, YSYEKL. The CDR3 totals 16 residues. Sequenced input: PBMCs or T cells enriched from blood (not recorded which). This TCR derives from a young man who had recovered from COVID-19. The chain couples TRBV4-1 to TRBJ1-1, with D possibly being TRBD1 (6 bases). CDR3 in amino acids: CASSQENLPRGAEAFF. CDR3 bases: TGCGCCAGCAGCCAAGAGAATTTGCCCAGGGGAGCTGAAGCTTTCTTT.